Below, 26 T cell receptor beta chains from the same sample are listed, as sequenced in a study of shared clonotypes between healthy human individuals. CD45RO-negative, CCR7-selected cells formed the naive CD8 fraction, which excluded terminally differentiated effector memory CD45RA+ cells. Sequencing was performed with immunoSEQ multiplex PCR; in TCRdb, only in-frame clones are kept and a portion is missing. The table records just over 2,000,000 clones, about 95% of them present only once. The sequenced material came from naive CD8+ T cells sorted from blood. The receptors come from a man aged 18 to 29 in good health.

CDR3 loop: CASSPPSGGRVHF. The CDR3 DNA reads TGCGCCAGCAGCCCCCCCTCCGGAGGTCGAGTCCACTTT. The gene calls are TRBV5-1 and TRBJ1-6; no clear D. V lost 4 bases and J lost 17, with 19 bases in between. The CDR3 runs to 13 residues. Germline CDR1 SGHRS, CDR2 YFSETQ.

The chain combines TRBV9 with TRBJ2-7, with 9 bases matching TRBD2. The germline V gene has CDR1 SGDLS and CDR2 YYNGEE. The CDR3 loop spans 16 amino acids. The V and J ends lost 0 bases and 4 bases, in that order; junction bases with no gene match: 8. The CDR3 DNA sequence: TGTGCCAGCAGCGTAGCTTCCGGGACTAGCTATTACGAGCAGTACTTC. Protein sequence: CASSVASGTSYYEQYF.

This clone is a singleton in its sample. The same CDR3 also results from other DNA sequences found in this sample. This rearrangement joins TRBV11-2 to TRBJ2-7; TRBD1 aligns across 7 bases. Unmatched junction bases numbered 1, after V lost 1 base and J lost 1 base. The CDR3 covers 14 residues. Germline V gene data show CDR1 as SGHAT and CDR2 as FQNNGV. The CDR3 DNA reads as TGTGCCAGCAGCTTAGGGACAGGTTCCTACGAGCAGTACTTC. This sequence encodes CASSLGTGSYEQYF.

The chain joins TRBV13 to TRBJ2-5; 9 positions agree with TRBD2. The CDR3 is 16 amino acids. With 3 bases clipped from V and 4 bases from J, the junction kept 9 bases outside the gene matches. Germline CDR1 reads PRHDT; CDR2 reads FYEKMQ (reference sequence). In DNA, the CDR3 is TGTGCCAGCAGCTTGGTTAGCGGGGGAGCATTAGAGACCCAGTACTTC. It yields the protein CASSLVSGGALETQYF.

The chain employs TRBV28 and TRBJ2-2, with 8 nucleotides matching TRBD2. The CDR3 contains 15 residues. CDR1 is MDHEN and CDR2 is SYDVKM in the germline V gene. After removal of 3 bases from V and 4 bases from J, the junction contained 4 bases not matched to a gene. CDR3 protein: CASSLGREGTGELFF. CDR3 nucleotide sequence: TGTGCCAGCAGTTTGGGTCGGGAGGGCACCGGGGAGCTGTTTTTT.

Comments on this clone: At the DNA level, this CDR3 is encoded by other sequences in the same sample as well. CDR3: CASSDSYEQYF. The DNA of the CDR3 is TGTGCCAGCAGCGACAGCTACGAGCAGTACTTC. The chain has TRBV2 and TRBJ2-7, with D possibly matching TRBD1 (5 bases). CDR1 and CDR2 (germline): SNHLY, FYNNEI. The length of the CDR3 is 11 residues. V lost 6 bases to trimming and J lost 3 bases, with 6 bases between them.

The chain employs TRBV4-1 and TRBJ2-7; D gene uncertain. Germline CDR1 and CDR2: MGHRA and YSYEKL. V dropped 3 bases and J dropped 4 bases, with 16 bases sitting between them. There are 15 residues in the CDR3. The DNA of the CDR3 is TGCGCCAGCAGCCAGACTCTAGTAGGTGGGTACGAGCAGTACTTC. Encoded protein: CASSQTLVGGYEQYF.

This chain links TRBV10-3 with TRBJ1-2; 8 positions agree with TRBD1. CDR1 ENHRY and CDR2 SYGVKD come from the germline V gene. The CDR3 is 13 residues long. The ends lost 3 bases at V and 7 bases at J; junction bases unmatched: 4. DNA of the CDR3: TGTGCCATCAGTGACGGACAGGGACTTGGCTACACCTTC. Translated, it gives CAISDGQGLGYTF.

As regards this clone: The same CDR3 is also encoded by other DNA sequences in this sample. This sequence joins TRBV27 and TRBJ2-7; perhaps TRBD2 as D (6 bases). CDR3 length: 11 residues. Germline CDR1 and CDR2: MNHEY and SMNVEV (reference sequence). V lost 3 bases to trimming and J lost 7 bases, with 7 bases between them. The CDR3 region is CASSLGGEQYF. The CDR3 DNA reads TGTGCCAGCAGTTTGGGGGGAGAGCAGTACTTC.

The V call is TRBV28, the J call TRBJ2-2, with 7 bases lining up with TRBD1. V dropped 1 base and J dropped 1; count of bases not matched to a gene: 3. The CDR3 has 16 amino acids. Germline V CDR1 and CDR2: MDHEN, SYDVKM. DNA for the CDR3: TGTGCCAGCAGTTTATCGGCAGGGGGGAACACCGGGGAGCTGTTTTTT. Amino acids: CASSLSAGGNTGELFF.

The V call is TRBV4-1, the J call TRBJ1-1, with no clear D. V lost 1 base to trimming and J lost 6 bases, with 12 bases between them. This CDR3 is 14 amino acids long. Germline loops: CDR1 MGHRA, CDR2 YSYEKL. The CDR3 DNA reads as TGCGCCAGCAGCCAAGCTTTGGGGTCCCCTGAAGCTTTCTTT. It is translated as CASSQALGSPEAFF.

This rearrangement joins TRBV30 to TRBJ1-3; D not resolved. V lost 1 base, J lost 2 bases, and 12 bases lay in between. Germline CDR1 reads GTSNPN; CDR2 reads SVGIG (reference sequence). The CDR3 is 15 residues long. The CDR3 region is CAWSESGQPGNTIYF. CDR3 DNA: TGTGCCTGGAGTGAGAGCGGGCAGCCTGGAAACACCATATATTTT.

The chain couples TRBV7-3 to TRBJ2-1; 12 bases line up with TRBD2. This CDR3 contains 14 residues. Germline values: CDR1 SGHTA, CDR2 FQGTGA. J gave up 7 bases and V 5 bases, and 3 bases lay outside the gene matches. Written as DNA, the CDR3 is TGTGCCAGCAGCCCTCTAGCGGGGGGGAATGAGCAGTTCTTC. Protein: CASSPLAGGNEQFF.

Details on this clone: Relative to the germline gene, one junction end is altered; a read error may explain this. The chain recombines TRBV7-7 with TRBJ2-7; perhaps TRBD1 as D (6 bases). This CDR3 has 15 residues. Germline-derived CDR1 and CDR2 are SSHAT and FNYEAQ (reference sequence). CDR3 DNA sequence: TGTGCTAGCAGCTTAGGGGTGGGGGCTACCGACGAGCAGTACTTC. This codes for CASSLGVGATDEQYF.

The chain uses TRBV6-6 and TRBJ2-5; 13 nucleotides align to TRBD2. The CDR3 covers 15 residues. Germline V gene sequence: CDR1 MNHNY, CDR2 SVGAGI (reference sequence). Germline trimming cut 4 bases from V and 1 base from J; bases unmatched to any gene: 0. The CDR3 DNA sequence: TGTGCCAGCAGTTGGACTAGCGGGGGCCAAGAGACCCAGTACTTC. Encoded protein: CASSWTSGGQETQYF.

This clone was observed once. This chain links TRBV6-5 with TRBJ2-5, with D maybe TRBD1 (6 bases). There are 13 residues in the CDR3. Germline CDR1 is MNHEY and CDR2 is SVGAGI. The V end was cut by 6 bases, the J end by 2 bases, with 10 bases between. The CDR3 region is CASSLGQQETQYF. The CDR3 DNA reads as TGTGCCAGCAGCCTAGGACAGCAAGAGACCCAGTACTTC.

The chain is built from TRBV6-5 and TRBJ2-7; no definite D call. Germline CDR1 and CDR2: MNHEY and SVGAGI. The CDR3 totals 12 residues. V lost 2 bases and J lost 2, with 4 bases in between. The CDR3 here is CASSYRTYEQYF. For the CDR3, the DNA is TGTGCCAGCAGTTACAGGACCTACGAGCAGTACTTC.

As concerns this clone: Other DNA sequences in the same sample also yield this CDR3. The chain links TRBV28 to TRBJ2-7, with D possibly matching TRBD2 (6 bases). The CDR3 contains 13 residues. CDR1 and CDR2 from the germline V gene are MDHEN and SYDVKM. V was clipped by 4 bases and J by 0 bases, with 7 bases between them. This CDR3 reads CASSSGVSYEQYF. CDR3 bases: TGTGCCAGCAGTTCGGGAGTCTCCTACGAGCAGTACTTC.

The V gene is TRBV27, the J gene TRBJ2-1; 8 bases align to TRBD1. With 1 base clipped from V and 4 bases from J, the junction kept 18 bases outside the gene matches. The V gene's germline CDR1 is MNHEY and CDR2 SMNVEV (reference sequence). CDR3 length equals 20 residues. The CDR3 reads CASSLYSPGLGTGRYNEQFF. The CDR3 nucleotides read TGTGCCAGCAGTTTATATTCCCCAGGGTTGGGGACAGGTCGATACAATGAGCAGTTCTTC.

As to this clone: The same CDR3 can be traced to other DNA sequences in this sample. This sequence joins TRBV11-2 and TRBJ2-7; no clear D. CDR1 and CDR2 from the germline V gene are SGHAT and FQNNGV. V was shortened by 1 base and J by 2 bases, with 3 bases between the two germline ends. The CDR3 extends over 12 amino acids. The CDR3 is CASSLVPYEQYF. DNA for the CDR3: TGTGCCAGCAGCTTAGTTCCCTACGAGCAGTACTTC.

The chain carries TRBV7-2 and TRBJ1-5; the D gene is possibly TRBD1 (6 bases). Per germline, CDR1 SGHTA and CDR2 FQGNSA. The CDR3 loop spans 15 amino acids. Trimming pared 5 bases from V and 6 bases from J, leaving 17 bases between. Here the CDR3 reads CASSASAQGGQPQHF. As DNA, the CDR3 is TGTGCCAGCAGCGCTTCGGCACAGGGCGGTCAGCCCCAGCATTTT.

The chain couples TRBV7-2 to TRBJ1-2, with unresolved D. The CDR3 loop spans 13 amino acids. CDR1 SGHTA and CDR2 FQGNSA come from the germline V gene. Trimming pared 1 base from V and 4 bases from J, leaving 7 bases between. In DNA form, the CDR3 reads TGTGCCAGCAGCTTAGAACAGCTCTATGGCTACACCTTC. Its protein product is CASSLEQLYGYTF.

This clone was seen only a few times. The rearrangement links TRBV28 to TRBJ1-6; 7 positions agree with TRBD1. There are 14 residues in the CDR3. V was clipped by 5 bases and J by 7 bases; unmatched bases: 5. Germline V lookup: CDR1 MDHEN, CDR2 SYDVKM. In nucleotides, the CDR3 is TGTGCCAGCAGTAGGGACAGAGTGAATTCACCCCTCCACTTT. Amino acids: CASSRDRVNSPLHF.

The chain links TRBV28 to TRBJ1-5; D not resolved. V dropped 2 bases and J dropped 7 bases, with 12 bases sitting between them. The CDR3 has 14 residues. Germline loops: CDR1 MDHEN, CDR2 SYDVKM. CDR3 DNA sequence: TGTGCCAGCAGTTTAGAAGAGGGAGGACAGCCCCAGCATTTT. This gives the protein CASSLEEGGQPQHF.

CDR3 coding DNA: TGTGCCAGCAGTTTAGTCGGGGGTTTGAGGGCTGAAGCTTTCTTT. Its protein product is CASSLVGGLRAEAFF. This sequence joins TRBV27 and TRBJ1-1; a weak D match, TRBD1 (5 bases). Germline CDR1 and CDR2: MNHEY and SMNVEV (reference sequence). V was shortened by 2 bases and J by 6 bases, with 16 bases between the two germline ends. The CDR3 is made up of 15 amino acids.

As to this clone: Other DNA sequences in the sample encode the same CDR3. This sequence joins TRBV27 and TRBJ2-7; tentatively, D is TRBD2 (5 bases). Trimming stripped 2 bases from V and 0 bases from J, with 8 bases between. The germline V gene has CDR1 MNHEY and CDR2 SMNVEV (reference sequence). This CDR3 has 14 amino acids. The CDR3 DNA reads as TGTGCCAGCAGTTTAACCGGGAACTCCTACGAGCAGTACTTC. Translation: CASSLTGNSYEQYF.